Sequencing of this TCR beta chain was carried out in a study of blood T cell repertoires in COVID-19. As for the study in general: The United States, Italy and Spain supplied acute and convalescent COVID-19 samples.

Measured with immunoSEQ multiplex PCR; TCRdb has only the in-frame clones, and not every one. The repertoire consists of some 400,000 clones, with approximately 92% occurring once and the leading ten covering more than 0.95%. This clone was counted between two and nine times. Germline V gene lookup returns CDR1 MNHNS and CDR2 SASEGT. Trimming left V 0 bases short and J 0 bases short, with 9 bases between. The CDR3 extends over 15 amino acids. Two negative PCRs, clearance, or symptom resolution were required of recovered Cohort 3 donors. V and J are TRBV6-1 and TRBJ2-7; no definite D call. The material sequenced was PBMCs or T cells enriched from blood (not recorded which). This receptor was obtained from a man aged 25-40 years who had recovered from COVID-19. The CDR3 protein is CASSEAITSSYEQYF. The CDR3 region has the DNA TGTGCCAGCAGTGAAGCGATCACATCCTCCTACGAGCAGTACTTC.